This is a list of T cell receptor beta chains from one sample in a study of breast tumors, draining lymph nodes, adjacent tissues. In TCRdb, the multiplex PCR reads were re-called with MiXCR into one record per CDR3 protein. The sample contains around 150,000 distinct CDR3 sequences, around a third of which appear only once. The sequencing sample was made of axillary lymph node tissue. These receptors originate from a female donor with breast cancer. Some clones in this sample may be carry-over from other donors' samples. The CDR3 runs from the conserved cysteine through the conserved F or W. The D gene is left open where the match is weak. Size values are once, few and many counts, or a class for expanded clones, and some rows have none.

V gene,D gene,J gene,clone size,CDR3 protein,CDR3 DNA
TRBV9,-,TRBJ2-1,many,CASSVVPRGQLNEQFF,TGTGCCAGCAGCGTAGTACCTCGAGGCCAATTAAATGAGCAGTTCTTC
TRBV5-1,-,TRBJ2-7,-,CASSLDGGGSGGRDEQYF,TGCGCCAGCAGCTTGGATGGCGGGGGGTCAGGGGGGCGTGACGAGCAGTACTTC
TRBV25-1,-,TRBJ1-3,many,CASSRPSSGNTIYF,TGTGCCAGCAGTAGGCCCAGCTCTGGAAACACCATATATTTT
TRBV7-6,-,TRBJ1-4,-,CASGLRILSLNGGKLFF,TGTGCCAGCGGCTTACGGATATTAAGCCTAAATGGCGGAAAACTGTTTTTT
TRBV6-5,TRBD1,TRBJ2-2,few,CASSHSYRGSTGELFF,TGTGCCAGCAGTCACTCGTACAGGGGGTCTACCGGGGAGCTGTTTTTT
TRBV5-5,-,TRBJ2-5,-,CASSLAGSFQETQCF,TGCGCCAGCAGCCTCGCTGGATCCTTCCAAGAGACCCAGTGCTTC
TRBV5-1,-,TRBJ2-3,many,CASSLGSDPTDTQYF,TGCGCCAGCAGCTTGGGCTCCGACCCCACAGATACGCAGTATTTT
TRBV5-8,-,TRBJ2-4,many,CASSLAGWAKNIQYF,TGTGCCAGCAGCTTGGCGGGCTGGGCCAAAAACATTCAGTACTTC
TRBV7-6,-,TRBJ2-3,many,CASTPRRTDTQYF,TGTGCCAGCACTCCCCGGCGCACAGATACGCAGTATTTT
TRBV18,-,TRBJ2-3,many,CASSLTGFADTQYF,TGTGCCAGCTCACTTACAGGGTTTGCAGATACGCAGTATTTT
TRBV15,-,TRBJ1-5,many,CATSWGTGQEQFNQPQHF,TGTGCCACCAGCTGGGGAACAGGGCAGGAGCAATTCAATCAGCCCCAGCATTTT
TRBV19,-,TRBJ2-3,many,CASSSPGASVVQYF,TGTGCCAGTAGTTCACCCGGGGCTAGCGTGGTGCAGTATTTT
TRBV7-2,TRBD1,TRBJ2-5,-,CASSKTGTGGMGTQYF,TGTGCCAGCAGCAAAACCGGGACAGGGGGCATGGGGACCCAATACTTC
TRBV5-1,TRBD2,TRBJ2-3,-,CASSLGWAGDGDTQYF,TGCGCCAGCAGCTTGGGTTGGGCGGGAGATGGAGATACGCAGTATTTT
TRBV29-1,TRBD2,TRBJ2-1,-,CSVVNSGKYNEQFF,TGCAGCGTTGTTAATAGCGGGAAGTACAATGAGCAGTTCTTC
TRBV14,-,TRBJ1-2,many,CASSQGSRPYGYTF,TGTGCCAGCAGCCAAGGTAGCAGGCCCTATGGCTACACCTTC
TRBV2,-,TRBJ2-2,many,CASRLCLTGELFF,TGTGCCAGCAGGCTGTGCCTCACCGGGGAGCTGTTTTTT
TRBV5-1,TRBD2,TRBJ2-7,many,CASSPTSGGIYEQYF,TGCGCCAGCAGCCCGACTAGCGGGGGTATCTACGAGCAGTACTTC